At least ten counts were recorded for the clone carrying this T cell receptor (beta chain). The CDR3 consists of 16 residues. CDR1 MGHRA and CDR2 YSYEKL come from the germline V gene. The V end was cut by 4 bases, the J end by 6 bases, with 20 bases between. The sample originates from a study of identical twins. Template switching added a universal primer site; cDNA carried unique molecular identifiers. TCRdb passed the 5' RACE reads through MiXCR, listing each CDR3 protein once. The table has fewer than 250,000 distinct CDR3 sequences, approximately 7.3% seen once. This sample was shared with a second study, whose subject was yellow fever vaccine responses in identical twins.

The V call is TRBV4-1, the J call TRBJ2-3; D is perhaps TRBD2 (6 bases). The clonotype comes from a young woman in good health. Sequences were obtained from CD8+ T cells sorted from blood. The DNA of the CDR3 is TGCGCCAGCAGCCCCGAACCGGGACTCCCCGCGGATACGCAGTATTTT. Amino acid sequence: CASSPEPGLPADTQYF.